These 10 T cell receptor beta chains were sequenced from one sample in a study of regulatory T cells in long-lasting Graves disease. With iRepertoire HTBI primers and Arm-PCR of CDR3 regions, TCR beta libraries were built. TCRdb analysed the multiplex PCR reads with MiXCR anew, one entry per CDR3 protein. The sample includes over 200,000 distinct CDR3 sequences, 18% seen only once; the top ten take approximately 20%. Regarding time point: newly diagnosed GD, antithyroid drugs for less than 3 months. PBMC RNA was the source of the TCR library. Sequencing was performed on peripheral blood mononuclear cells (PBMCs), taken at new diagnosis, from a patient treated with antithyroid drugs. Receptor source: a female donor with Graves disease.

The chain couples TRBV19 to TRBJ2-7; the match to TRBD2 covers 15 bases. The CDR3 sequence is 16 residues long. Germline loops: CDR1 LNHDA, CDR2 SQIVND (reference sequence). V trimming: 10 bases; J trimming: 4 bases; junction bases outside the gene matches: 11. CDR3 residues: CAINRTSGRAGYEQYF. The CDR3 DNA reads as TGTGCCATCAACAGGACTAGCGGGAGGGCCGGGTACGAGCAGTACTTC. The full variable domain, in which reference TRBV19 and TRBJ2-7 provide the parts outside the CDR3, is DGGITQSPKYLFRKEGQNVTLSCEQNLNHDAMYWYRQDPGQGLRLIYYSQIVNDFQKGDIAEGYSVSREKKESFPLTVTSAQKNPTAFYLCAINRTSGRAGYEQYFGPGTRLTVT.

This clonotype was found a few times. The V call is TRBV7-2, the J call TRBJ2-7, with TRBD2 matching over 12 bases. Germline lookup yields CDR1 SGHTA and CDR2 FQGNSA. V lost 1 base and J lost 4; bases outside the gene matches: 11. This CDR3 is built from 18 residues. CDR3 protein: CASSLVGASGRAGYEQYF. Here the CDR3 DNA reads TGTGCCAGCAGCTTAGTGGGGGCTAGCGGGAGGGCCGGGTACGAGCAGTACTTC.

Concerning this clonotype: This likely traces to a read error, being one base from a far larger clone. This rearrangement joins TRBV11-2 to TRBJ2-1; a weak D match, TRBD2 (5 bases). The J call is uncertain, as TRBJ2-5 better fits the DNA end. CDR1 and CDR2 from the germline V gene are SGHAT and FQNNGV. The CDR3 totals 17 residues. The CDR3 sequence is CASSADRLAPEEETQYF. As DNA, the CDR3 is TGTGCCAGCAGCGCCGACCGCCTAGCTCCGGAGGAAGAGACCCAGTACTTC.

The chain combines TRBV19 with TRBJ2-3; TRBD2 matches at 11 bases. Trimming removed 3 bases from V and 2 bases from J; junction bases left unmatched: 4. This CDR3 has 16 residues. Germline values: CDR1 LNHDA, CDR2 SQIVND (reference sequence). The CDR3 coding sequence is TGTGCCAGTAGTATTACTAGCGGGAGTCCCACAGATACGCAGTATTTT. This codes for CASSITSGSPTDTQYF.

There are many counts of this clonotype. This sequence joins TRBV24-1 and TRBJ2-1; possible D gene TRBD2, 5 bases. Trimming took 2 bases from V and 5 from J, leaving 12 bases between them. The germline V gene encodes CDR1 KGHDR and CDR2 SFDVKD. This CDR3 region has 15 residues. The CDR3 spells CATSDSAARHNEQFF. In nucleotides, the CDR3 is TGTGCCACCAGTGATTCAGCGGCCCGCCACAATGAGCAGTTCTTC.

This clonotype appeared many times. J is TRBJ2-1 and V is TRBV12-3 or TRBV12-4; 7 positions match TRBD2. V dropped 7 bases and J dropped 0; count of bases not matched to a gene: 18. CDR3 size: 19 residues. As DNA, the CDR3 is TGTGCCAGCACGACCCTGTGGGGGTCCGGCGGGAGCTCCTACAATGAGCAGTTCTTC. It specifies CASTTLWGSGGSSYNEQFF.

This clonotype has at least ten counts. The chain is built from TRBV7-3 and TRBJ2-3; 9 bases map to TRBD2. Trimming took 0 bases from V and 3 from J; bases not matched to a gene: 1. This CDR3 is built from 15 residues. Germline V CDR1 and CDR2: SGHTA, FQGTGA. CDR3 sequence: CASSLTSGRTDTQYF. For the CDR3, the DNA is TGTGCCAGCAGCTTAACTAGCGGGAGAACAGATACGCAGTATTTT.

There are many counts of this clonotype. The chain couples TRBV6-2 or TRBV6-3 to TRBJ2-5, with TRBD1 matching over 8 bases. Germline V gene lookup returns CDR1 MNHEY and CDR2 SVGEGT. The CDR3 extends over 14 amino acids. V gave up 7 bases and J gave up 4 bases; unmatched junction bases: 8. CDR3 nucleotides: TGTGCCAGCACCGAACGACAGGGGCCAGAGACCCAGTACTTC. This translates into CASTERQGPETQYF.

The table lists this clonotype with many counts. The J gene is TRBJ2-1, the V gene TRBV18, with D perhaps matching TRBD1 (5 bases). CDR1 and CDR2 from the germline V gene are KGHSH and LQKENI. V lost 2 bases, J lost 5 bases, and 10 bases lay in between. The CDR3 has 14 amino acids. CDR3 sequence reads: CASSPGASNNEQFF. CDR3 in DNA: TGTGCCAGCTCACCAGGGGCGAGCAACAATGAGCAGTTCTTC.

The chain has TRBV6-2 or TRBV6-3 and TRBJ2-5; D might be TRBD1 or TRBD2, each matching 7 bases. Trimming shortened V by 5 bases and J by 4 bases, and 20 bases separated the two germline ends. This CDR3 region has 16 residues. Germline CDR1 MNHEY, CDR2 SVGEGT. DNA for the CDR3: TGTGCCAGCAGTGAAGTGGGGGGGGCAGGGGGAGAGACCCAGTACTTC. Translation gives CASSEVGGAGGETQYF.